These 24 T cell receptor beta chains were sequenced from one sample in a study of CD8+ T cells in alopecia areata. cDNA prepared by RNA extraction and subsequent reverse transcription served as the template for sequencing. The protocol was immunoSEQ multiplex PCR, while the TCRdb copy is restricted to in-frame clones and leaves out a portion. The sample lists about 150,000 clones; about 90% were seen once. Here the sequenced sample was CD8+ T cells sorted from blood, taken at week 0. These receptors originate from a human donor with alopecia areata.

The V gene is TRBV27, the J gene TRBJ2-7, with TRBD1 matching over 7 bases. Germline trimming cut 3 bases from V and 3 bases from J; bases unmatched to any gene: 8. The CDR3 extends over 15 amino acids. Germline CDR1 is MNHEY and CDR2 is SMNVEV (reference sequence). CDR3 region: CASSFTAGGYYEQYF. The CDR3 DNA reads as TGTGCCAGCAGTTTTACGGCAGGGGGATACTACGAGCAGTACTTC.

V usage is TRBV7-9 and J usage is TRBJ2-1; no reliable D call. Germline V gene sequence: CDR1 SEHNR, CDR2 FQNEAQ (reference sequence). The CDR3 runs to 13 residues. Trimming pared 5 bases from V and 0 bases from J, leaving 5 bases between. The CDR3 nucleotides read TGTGCCAGCAGCGCGAGCTCCTACAATGAGCAGTTCTTC. This codes for CASSASSYNEQFF.

This clone has only one observation. The rearrangement joins TRBV25-1 to TRBJ2-3; 9 bases are a match to TRBD1. The germline V gene encodes CDR1 MGHDK and CDR2 SYGVNS. Trimming removed 3 bases from V and 3 bases from J; junction bases left unmatched: 7. The CDR3 length is 16 residues. CDR3: CASSDPRQGETDTQYF. The CDR3 nucleotides read TGTGCCAGCAGTGACCCTCGACAGGGGGAAACAGATACGCAGTATTTT.

The J gene is TRBJ2-1, the V gene TRBV6-1; 11 positions agree with TRBD2. CDR1 and CDR2 from the germline V gene are MNHNS and SASEGT. V lost 4 bases to trimming and J lost 10 bases; unmatched junction nucleotides: 15. The CDR3 is 17 residues long. Here the CDR3 DNA reads TGTGCCAGCAGTGGACCACGGGGACTAGCGGTGACGACGGAGCAGTTCTTC. Translating it yields CASSGPRGLAVTTEQFF.

The V call is TRBV29-1, the J call TRBJ2-7, with 9 bases matching TRBD1. Germline trimming cut 2 bases from V and 4 bases from J; bases unmatched to any gene: 9. The CDR3 spans 15 residues. Germline CDR1 SQVTM, CDR2 ANQGSEA. The CDR3 here is CSVERRQGVRYEQYF. Here the CDR3 DNA reads TGCAGCGTTGAACGACGACAGGGGGTTAGGTACGAGCAGTACTTC.

V and J are TRBV15 and TRBJ1-2, with D possibly being TRBD1 (6 bases). V was trimmed by 4 bases and J by 7 bases, leaving 13 bases between them. Germline assignment: CDR1 LNHNV and CDR2 YYDKDF (reference sequence). The CDR3 contains 13 residues. As DNA, the CDR3 is TGTGCCACCAGCATTGACAGGAGCGGTGGCTACACCTTC. Protein sequence: CATSIDRSGGYTF.

J is TRBJ2-1 and V is TRBV15, with D possibly being TRBD2 (6 bases). Trimming cost V 4 bases and J 5 bases, with 12 bases left between them. Per the germline V gene, CDR1 is LNHNV and CDR2 is YYDKDF (reference sequence). The CDR3 is 14 residues long. The CDR3 DNA reads as TGTGCCACCAGCATCTCGGGAGATGACAATGAGCAGTTCTTC. This gives the protein CATSISGDDNEQFF.

The chain carries TRBV7-9 and TRBJ2-1, with 10 bases identical to TRBD2. Germline loops: CDR1 SEHNR, CDR2 FQNEAQ (reference sequence). V was clipped by 5 bases and J by 4 bases; unmatched bases: 8. The CDR3 has 16 residues. The CDR3 reads CASSPSSSGSYNEQFF. DNA of the CDR3: TGTGCCAGCAGCCCGTCTTCTAGCGGGAGTTACAATGAGCAGTTCTTC.

This clone was seen a single time. This sequence joins TRBV4-1 and TRBJ2-7; 9 bases line up with TRBD2. V shed 4 bases and J 2 bases; nucleotides not matched to a gene: 18. Germline V gives CDR1 MGHRA, CDR2 YSYEKL. The CDR3 length is 19 residues. CDR3 sequence (DNA): TGCGCCAGCAGCCTCTCTCCTTCCGTCAGGGGACTAGCAACCTACGAGCAGTACTTC. As protein: CASSLSPSVRGLATYEQYF.

The V gene is TRBV10-3, the J gene TRBJ1-2, with D possibly TRBD1 on 6 matching bases. The V end was cut by 6 bases, the J end by 8 bases, with 16 bases between. CDR1 and CDR2 from the germline V gene are ENHRY and SYGVKD. The length of the CDR3 is 13 residues. CDR3 amino acids: CAISPEGGEGYTF. The DNA of the CDR3 is TGTGCCATCAGCCCGGAAGGGGGTGAAGGCTACACCTTC.

The chain employs TRBV30 and TRBJ2-3; D is undetermined. CDR1 is GTSNPN, CDR2 SVGIG, per germline (reference sequence). The CDR3 contains 12 residues. V lost 0 bases and J 2 bases, leaving 3 bases between the germline ends. The CDR3: CAWSVVTDTQYF. The CDR3 DNA sequence: TGTGCCTGGAGTGTGGTCACAGATACGCAGTATTTT.

This chain uses TRBV6-5 with TRBJ2-5; 7 bases align to TRBD1. The length of the CDR3 is 16 residues. The V segment lost 2 bases and the J segment 3 bases; nucleotides outside the gene matches: 9. CDR1 and CDR2 (germline): MNHEY, SVGAGI. This chain's CDR3 is CASSYPPGGRKETQYF. The CDR3 DNA is TGTGCCAGCAGTTACCCCCCAGGGGGAAGGAAAGAGACCCAGTACTTC.

This CDR3 is CASSSSTSDKSKNIQYF. The DNA of the CDR3 is TGTGCCAGCAGCTCATCAACCTCGGACAAGTCCAAAAACATTCAGTACTTC. The chain joins TRBV11-1 to TRBJ2-4, with D possibly being TRBD1 (5 bases). Germline CDR1 SGHAT, CDR2 FQDESV (reference sequence). The V and J ends lost 4 bases and 2 bases respectively, with 18 bases between them. The CDR3 contains 17 residues. The entire variable domain, with the rest obtained from reference TRBV11-1 and TRBJ2-4, is as follows: EAEVAQSPRYKITEKSQAVAFWCDPISGHATLYWYRQILGQGPELLVQFQDESVVDDSQLPKDRFSAERLKGVDSTLKIQPAELGDSAMYLCASSSSTSDKSKNIQYFGAGTRLSVL.

This clone occurred once. The chain employs TRBV2 and TRBJ2-1, with 8 bases matching TRBD2. CDR1 is SNHLY and CDR2 is FYNNEI in the germline V gene. Trimming removed 6 bases from V and 11 bases from J; junction bases left unmatched: 3. The CDR3 has 11 amino acids. The CDR3 nucleotides are TGTGCCAGCAGCGGGAGGGACAAGCAGTTCTTC. Translated, it gives CASSGRDKQFF.

The V and J genes are TRBV9 and TRBJ1-3, with 8 bases lining up with TRBD1. Per the germline V gene, CDR1 is SGDLS and CDR2 is YYNGEE. The ends lost 4 bases at V and 3 bases at J; junction bases unmatched: 3. This CDR3 contains 14 residues. The chain's CDR3 is CASSPGTGGNTIYF. CDR3 coding DNA: TGTGCCAGCAGCCCAGGGACAGGTGGAAACACCATATATTTT.

V is TRBV15 and J is TRBJ1-1; perhaps TRBD1 as D (6 bases). V lost 6 bases and J 0 bases, leaving 8 bases between the germline ends. This CDR3 has 13 residues. CDR1 LNHNV and CDR2 YYDKDF come from the germline V gene (reference sequence). The CDR3 DNA reads as TGTGCCACCAGAGACAGGTTGAACACTGAAGCTTTCTTT. This codes for CATRDRLNTEAFF.

The chain has TRBV27 and TRBJ2-1; D call uncertain. V was trimmed by 3 bases and J by 13 bases, leaving 10 bases between them. This CDR3 has 11 residues. The germline CDR1 and CDR2 sequences are MNHEY and SMNVEV (reference sequence). The CDR3 coding sequence is TGTGCCAGCAGTTTGGGCGGTCCTCAGTTCTTC. Translated, it gives CASSLGGPQFF.

This chain joins TRBV6-7 and TRBJ2-2; D is uncertain. TRBV6-7 is marked as an open reading frame, function uncertain. The V end lost 6 bases, the J end lost 1 base, and 12 bases lay between the germline ends. There are 15 residues in the CDR3. The CDR3 here is CASRTTRKNTGELFF. In nucleotides, the CDR3 is TGTGCCAGCAGAACGACGAGGAAGAACACCGGGGAGCTGTTTTTT.

The genes are TRBV9 and TRBJ2-7; 7 nucleotides line up with TRBD2. Germline lookup yields CDR1 SGDLS and CDR2 YYNGEE. The CDR3 runs 15 residues. V lost 5 bases and J lost 2; bases outside the gene matches: 10. The CDR3 DNA sequence: TGTGCCAGCAGTGAGTTGGAGCGGGGAGCCTACGAGCAGTACTTC. Its translation: CASSELERGAYEQYF.

The gene calls are TRBV2 and TRBJ2-1; D remains unclear. V was shortened by 7 bases and J by 0 bases, with 13 bases between the two germline ends. CDR1 SNHLY and CDR2 FYNNEI come from the germline V gene. The length of the CDR3 is 15 residues. In DNA, the CDR3 is TGTGCCAGCATCCCGGACCCCAGCTCCTACAATGAGCAGTTCTTC. Translating gives CASIPDPSSYNEQFF. The entire variable domain, with the rest obtained from reference TRBV2 and TRBJ2-1, is as follows: EPEVTQTPSHQVTQMGQEVILRCVPISNHLYFYWYRQILGQKVEFLVSFYNNEISEKSEIFDDQFSVERPDGSNFTLKIRSTKLEDSAMYFCASIPDPSSYNEQFFGPGTRLTVL.

The V call is TRBV5-4, the J call TRBJ1-1; TRBD1 matches 8 bases. V gave up 3 bases and J gave up 4 bases; unmatched junction bases: 11. CDR1 and CDR2 (germline): SGHNT, YYREEE (reference sequence). The CDR3 loop spans 16 amino acids. CDR3 in amino acids: CASSYPGGADPTEAFF. The DNA for the CDR3 is TGTGCCAGCAGCTACCCAGGGGGCGCGGATCCCACTGAAGCTTTCTTT.

This sequence joins TRBV6-4 and TRBJ2-1, with D uncertain. Germline V gene lookup returns CDR1 MRHNA and CDR2 SNTAGT. This CDR3 is 13 amino acids long. Trimming removed 0 bases at V and 4 bases at J, with 4 bases between. In DNA, the CDR3 is TGTGCCAGCAGTGACTCGACTTACAATGAGCAGTTCTTC. Its protein is CASSDSTYNEQFF.

This chain's CDR3 is CSVEVSVEAFF. CDR3 coding DNA: TGCAGCGTTGAGGTCTCTGTGGAAGCTTTCTTT. The chain links TRBV29-1 to TRBJ1-1; D is ambiguous. CDR3 length equals 11 residues. The ends were cut back, 3 bases at V and 8 bases at J, with 10 bases in the middle. Germline V lookup: CDR1 SQVTM, CDR2 ANQGSEA.

The chain couples TRBV7-9 to TRBJ2-1; possibly TRBD2 for D (5 bases). Looked up from germline, CDR1 is SEHNR and CDR2 is FQNEAQ (reference sequence). With 5 bases removed from V and 8 bases from J, the gap between germline ends came to 16 bases. This CDR3 region has 14 residues. The CDR3: CASSRPTSIYEQFF. The CDR3, as DNA: TGTGCCAGCAGCCGCCCCACTAGTATCTATGAGCAGTTCTTC.